Presented here are 4 T cell receptor beta chains from one specimen sequenced in a study of CD8 T cells in ankylosing spondylitis. TCRdb ran MiXCR on the 5' RACE reads and lists one entry per CDR3 protein. The table records some 270,000 distinct CDR3 sequences, roughly 18% of them present only once. Sequencing input: blood, either unsorted or a sorted T cell fraction (not recorded which). Receptors were obtained from a male donor with ankylosing spondylitis or in good health (not recorded which).

This clonotype was counted many times. The V and J genes are TRBV4-1 and TRBJ2-4, with D tentatively TRBD1 (7 bases). Trimming took 2 bases from V and 3 from J, leaving 20 bases between them. In germline, CDR1 is MGHRA, CDR2 YSYEKL. The length of the CDR3 is 18 residues. CDR3 in DNA: TGCGCCAGCAGCCAAAATCTCGCGACAGGGAGGAACAAAAACATTCAGTACTTC. Its translation: CASSQNLATGRNKNIQYF.

This clonotype was seen at least ten times. The chain is built from TRBV12-3 or TRBV12-4 and TRBJ2-7, with D perhaps being TRBD1 or TRBD2 (5 bases each). The CDR3 is 13 amino acids. Trimming shortened V by 6 bases and J by 0 bases, and 9 bases separated the two germline ends. The CDR3 region is CASSTGTSYEQYF. The DNA for the CDR3 is TGTGCCAGCAGCACCGGGACCTCCTACGAGCAGTACTTC.

This clonotype was seen a few times. The chain recombines TRBV7-2 with TRBJ2-4, with D possibly called TRBD1 or TRBD2 (5 bases each). V was cut by 3 bases and J by 8 bases, with 14 bases left in between. Germline V CDR1 and CDR2: SGHTA, FQGNSA. The CDR3 contains 14 residues. The CDR3 DNA reads TGTGCCAGCAGCTTGAACGAGGGACGTTACATTCAGTACTTC. Its translation: CASSLNEGRYIQYF.

This clonotype was found once. This sequence joins TRBV27 and TRBJ1-5, with D hard to call. V dropped 5 bases and J dropped 3 bases, with 5 bases sitting between them. The CDR3 is made up of 12 amino acids. Germline V gene lookup returns CDR1 MNHEY and CDR2 SMNVEV (reference sequence). The CDR3 DNA is TGTGCCAGCAGTCGTGCCAATCAGCCCCAGCATTTT. This encodes CASSRANQPQHF.